The T cell receptor beta chain under discussion was sequenced for a study of cytomegalovirus exposure and HLA in healthy donors. A multiplex PCR was run with 60 Vbeta primers and 13 Jbeta primers. Data came from immunoSEQ multiplex PCR; TCRdb stores just in-frame clones and leaves some out. Among approximately 110,000 clones listed, roughly 70% were seen once. J was trimmed by 1 base and V by 4 bases; bases with no gene match: 2. Germline lookup yields CDR1 SQVTM and CDR2 ANQGSEA. The CDR3 consists of 13 residues. This clone was counted between two and nine times. Its antigen is not known. Notes on the study in general: According to a later analysis, most TCR beta chains associated with CMV appeared HLA-restricted.

The chain is built from TRBV29-1 and TRBJ1-2; 8 nucleotides match TRBD1. This TCR derives from a man aged 35 to 55 in good health and CMV-seropositive. The sample taken for sequencing was PBMCs. CDR3: CSVADRDNYGYTF. CDR3 coding DNA: TGCAGCGTTGCGGACAGGGATAACTATGGCTACACCTTC.